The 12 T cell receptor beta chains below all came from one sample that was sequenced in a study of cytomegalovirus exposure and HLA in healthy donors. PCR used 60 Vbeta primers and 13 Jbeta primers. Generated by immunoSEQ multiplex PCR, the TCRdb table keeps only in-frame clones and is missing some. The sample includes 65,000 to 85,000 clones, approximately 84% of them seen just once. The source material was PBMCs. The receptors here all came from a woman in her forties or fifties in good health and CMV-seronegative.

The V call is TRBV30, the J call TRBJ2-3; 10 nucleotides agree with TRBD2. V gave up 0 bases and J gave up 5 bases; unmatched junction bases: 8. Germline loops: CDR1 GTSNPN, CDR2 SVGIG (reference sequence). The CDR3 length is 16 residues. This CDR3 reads CAWSVRSAGGGDTQYF. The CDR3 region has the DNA TGTGCCTGGAGTGTACGATCAGCGGGGGGGGGAGATACGCAGTATTTT. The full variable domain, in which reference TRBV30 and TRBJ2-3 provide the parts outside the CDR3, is SQTIHQWPATLVQPVGSPLSLECTVEGTSNPNLYWYRQAAGRGLQLLFYSVGIGQISSEVPQNLSASRPQDRQFILSSKKLLLSDSGFYLCAWSVRSAGGGDTQYFGPGTRLTVL.

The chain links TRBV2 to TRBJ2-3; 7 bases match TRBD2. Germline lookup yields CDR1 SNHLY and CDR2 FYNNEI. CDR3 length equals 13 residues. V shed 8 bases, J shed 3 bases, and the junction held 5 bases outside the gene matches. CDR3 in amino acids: CASSGGSTDTQYF. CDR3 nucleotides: TGTGCCAGCTCGGGCGGGAGTACAGATACGCAGTATTTT.

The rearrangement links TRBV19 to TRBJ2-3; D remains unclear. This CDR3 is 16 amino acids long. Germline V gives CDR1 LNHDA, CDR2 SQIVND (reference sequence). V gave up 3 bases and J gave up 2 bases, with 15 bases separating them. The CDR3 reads CASSISRYSSTDTQYF. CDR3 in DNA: TGTGCCAGTAGTATTAGCCGGTACTCTTCCACAGATACGCAGTATTTT.

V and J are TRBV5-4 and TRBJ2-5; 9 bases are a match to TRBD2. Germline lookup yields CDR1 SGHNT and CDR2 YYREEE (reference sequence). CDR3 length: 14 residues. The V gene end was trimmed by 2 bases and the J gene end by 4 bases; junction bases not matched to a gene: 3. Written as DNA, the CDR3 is TGTGCCAGCAGCTTTAGCGGGGGCGGAGAGACCCAGTACTTC. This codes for CASSFSGGGETQYF.

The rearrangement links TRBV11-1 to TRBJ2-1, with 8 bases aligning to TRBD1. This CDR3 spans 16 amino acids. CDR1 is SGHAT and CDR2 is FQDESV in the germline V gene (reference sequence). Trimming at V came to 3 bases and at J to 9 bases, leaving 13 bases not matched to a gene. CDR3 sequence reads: CASSFTRTGNFGEQFF. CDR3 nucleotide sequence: TGTGCCAGCAGCTTCACCCGGACAGGGAACTTCGGTGAGCAGTTCTTC.

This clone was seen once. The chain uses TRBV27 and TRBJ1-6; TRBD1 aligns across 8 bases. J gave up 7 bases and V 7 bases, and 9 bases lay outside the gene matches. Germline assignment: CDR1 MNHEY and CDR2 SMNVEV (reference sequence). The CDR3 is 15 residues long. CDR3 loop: CASNAGRGLNSPLHF. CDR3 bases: TGTGCCAGCAACGCAGGCAGGGGGCTGAATTCACCCCTCCACTTT.

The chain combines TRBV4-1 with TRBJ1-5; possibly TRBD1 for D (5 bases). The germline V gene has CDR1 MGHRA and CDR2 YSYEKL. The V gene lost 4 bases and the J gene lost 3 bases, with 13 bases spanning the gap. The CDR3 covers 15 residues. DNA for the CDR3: TGCGCCAGCAGCCGGCAGACAGACCTCAATCAGCCCCAGCATTTT. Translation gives CASSRQTDLNQPQHF.

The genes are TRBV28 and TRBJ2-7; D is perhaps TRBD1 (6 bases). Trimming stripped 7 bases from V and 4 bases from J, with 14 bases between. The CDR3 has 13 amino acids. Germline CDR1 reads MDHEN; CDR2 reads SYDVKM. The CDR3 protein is CASISGQLYEQYV. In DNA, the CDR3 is TGTGCCAGCATTTCCGGACAGTTATACGAGCAGTACGTC.

In nucleotides, the CDR3 is TGTCTTAGTAGAGATCCGAACACCGGGGAGCTGTTTTTT. Its protein is CLSRDPNTGELFF. The V call is TRBV6-5, the J call TRBJ2-2; D is undetermined. The germline V gene has CDR1 MNHEY and CDR2 SVGAGI. This CDR3 is built from 13 residues.

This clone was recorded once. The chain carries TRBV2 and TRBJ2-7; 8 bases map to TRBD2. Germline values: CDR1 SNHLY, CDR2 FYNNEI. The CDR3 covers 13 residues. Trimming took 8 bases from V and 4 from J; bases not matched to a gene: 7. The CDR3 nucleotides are TGTGCCAGCGCCCCGAGCGGGAGATACGAGCAGTACTTC. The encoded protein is CASAPSGRYEQYF.

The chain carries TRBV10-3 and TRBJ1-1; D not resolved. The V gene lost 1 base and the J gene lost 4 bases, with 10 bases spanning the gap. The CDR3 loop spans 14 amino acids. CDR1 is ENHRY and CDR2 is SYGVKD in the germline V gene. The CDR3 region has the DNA TGTGCCATCAGTGAGTTAACGTCCGGCACTGAAGCTTTCTTT. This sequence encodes CAISELTSGTEAFF.

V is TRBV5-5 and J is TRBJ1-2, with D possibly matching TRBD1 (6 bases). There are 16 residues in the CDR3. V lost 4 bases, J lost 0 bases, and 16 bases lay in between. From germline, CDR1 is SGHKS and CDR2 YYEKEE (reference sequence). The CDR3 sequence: CASSPTGHLANYGYTF. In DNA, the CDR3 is TGTGCCAGCAGCCCTACGGGACACTTAGCTAACTATGGCTACACCTTC.